This T cell receptor beta chain appears in the sequencing data of a study of T cell repertoires in cytomegalovirus infection. About the study: Peptides in the study included HLA-C-restricted and HLA-B-restricted CMV epitopes. Public signatures in TCR beta pointed to CMV infection and matching HLA type.

The study, taken as a whole, reports: Dominant in the ex vivo response were TCR beta clonotypes restricted by HLA-C and specific for CMV.

This clonotype was counted at least ten times. The antigen is undetermined. J gave up 6 bases and V 2 bases, and 13 bases lay outside the gene matches. The CDR3 loop spans 18 amino acids. TCRdb itself ran the reads through MiXCR, one entry per CDR3 protein. The data show some 920,000 distinct CDR3 sequences, with approximately 33% seen just once and around an eighth held by the top ten. The chain joins TRBV12-3 or TRBV12-4 to TRBJ2-3; TRBD2 matches at 11 bases. The sequence came from a human donor in good health (CMV status not recorded). Some clones in this sample may be carry-over from other donors' samples. Sequencing used cultured CD8+ T cells from PBMCs, obtained from culture after CMV antigen stimulation. This chain's CDR3 is CASSLYPPGLAGEDTQYF. The CDR3 coding sequence is TGTGCCAGCAGTTTATATCCCCCCGGACTAGCGGGTGAGGATACGCAGTATTTT.